These 7 T cell receptor beta chains were all obtained from the same sample, sequenced in a study of PD-L1 blockade in urothelial cancer. The sample's time point: peripheral blood 6 weeks after treatment start. Produced via immunoSEQ multiplex PCR; TCRdb's table is partial and in-frame only. The table shows about 130,000 clones, with more than 70% occurring only once. This specimen consisted of PBMCs, obtained around atezolizumab (anti-PD-L1) treatment. All receptors come from a man in his forties or fifties with urothelial cancer.

Only one count was recorded for this clone. The chain carries TRBV5-1 and TRBJ1-1; 8 bases fit TRBD1. Germline V gene sequence: CDR1 SGHRS, CDR2 YFSETQ. J was trimmed by 4 bases and V by 5 bases; bases with no gene match: 10. The CDR3 runs 15 residues. CDR3 in DNA: TGCGCCAGCAGTTTGAACAGGGGGTTGGGCACTGAAGCTTTCTTT. Translating gives CASSLNRGLGTEAFF. Drawing the rest from reference TRBV5-1 and TRBJ1-1, the complete variable domain is KAGVTQTPRYLIKTRGQQVTLSCSPISGHRSVSWYQQTPGQGLQFLFEYFSETQRNKGNFPGRFSGRQFSNSRSEMNVSTLELGDSALYLCASSLNRGLGTEAFFGQGTRLTVV.

A remark on this clone: This specimen includes other DNA sequences encoding the same CDR3. This chain joins TRBV18 and TRBJ2-3; unclear D gene. The V and J ends lost 2 bases and 2 bases respectively, with 11 bases between them. CDR1 is KGHSH and CDR2 is LQKENI in the germline V gene. The CDR3 runs to 15 residues. The CDR3 spells CASSPVGGSTDTQYF. Written as DNA, the CDR3 is TGTGCCAGCTCACCAGTCGGCGGATCCACAGATACGCAGTATTTT.

This chain uses TRBV5-6 with TRBJ2-3; 9 nucleotides line up with TRBD1. The CDR3 length is 14 residues. Germline loops: CDR1 SGHDT, CDR2 YYEEEE. The ends lost 5 bases at V and 5 bases at J; junction bases unmatched: 6. CDR3 sequence (DNA): TGTGCCAGCAGACAACAGGGGGCTGGAGATACGCAGTATTTT. This gives the protein CASRQQGAGDTQYF.

The chain combines TRBV6-5 with TRBJ2-7; 7 bases fit TRBD1. After removal of 4 bases from V and 2 bases from J, the junction contained 5 bases not matched to a gene. Germline V gene data show CDR1 as MNHEY and CDR2 as SVGAGI. The CDR3 has 14 amino acids. The CDR3 DNA sequence: TGTGCCAGCAGTTCGGACAGGAATCCCTACGAGCAGTACTTC. This translates into CASSSDRNPYEQYF.

This sequence joins TRBV7-9 and TRBJ2-3, with D perhaps TRBD1 (6 bases). The CDR3 runs 13 residues. The V and J ends lost 0 bases and 15 bases respectively, with 16 bases between them. CDR1 and CDR2 from the germline V gene are SEHNR and FQNEAQ (reference sequence). This chain's CDR3 is CASSLAPSPDSYF. CDR3 sequence (DNA): TGTGCCAGCAGCTTAGCGCCTTCGCCGGACAGTTATTTT.

J is TRBJ1-1 and V is TRBV7-9, with 8 bases identical to TRBD1. This CDR3 spans 14 amino acids. Germline V gene sequence: CDR1 SEHNR, CDR2 FQNEAQ (reference sequence). Trimming at V came to 8 bases and at J to 4 bases, leaving 9 bases not matched to a gene. CDR3 DNA: TGTGCCAGCCGACGACAGGGGACGGGCACTGAAGCTTTCTTT. Its protein product is CASRRQGTGTEAFF.

The chain joins TRBV7-8 to TRBJ2-7, with 9 nucleotides matching TRBD2. This CDR3 region has 16 residues. Germline V gene sequence: CDR1 SGHVS, CDR2 FQNEAQ. V shed 0 bases and J 7 bases; nucleotides not matched to a gene: 10. CDR3 residues: CASSLATSGPRGEQYF. Here the CDR3 DNA reads TGTGCCAGCAGCTTAGCGACTAGCGGACCCAGGGGGGAGCAGTACTTC.